This paragraph covers one TCR beta chain sequence. Its antigen is not known. Researchers grouped second doses given at about 4 or about 12 weeks into one pool. Germline V gene data show CDR1 as MNHEY and CDR2 as SVGEGT. With 0 bases removed from V and 6 bases from J, the gap between germline ends came to 14 bases. The CDR3 loop spans 15 amino acids. The entry originates in a study of T cell responses to AZD1222 COVID-19 vaccine. Overall study findings and caveats: Without day 14 samples, only post-peak T cell repertoires were studied.

The table came from immunoSEQ multiplex PCR; TCRdb's copy has only in-frame clones and leaves some out. The table has roughly 80,000 clones, about nine tenths seen once. The clonotype was recovered from an adult who received the AZD1222 COVID-19 vaccine. Specimen: peripheral blood, collected 28 days after the second AZD1222 dose. This sequence joins TRBV6-2 or TRBV6-3 and TRBJ1-1, with D perhaps matching TRBD1 (6 bases). CDR3 sequence: CASSYSQGYRAEAFF. The CDR3 DNA reads as TGTGCCAGCAGTTACTCGCAGGGGTATCGGGCTGAAGCTTTCTTT.